This T cell receptor beta chain was observed in a study of cytomegalovirus exposure and HLA in healthy donors. General study findings and limits: Most of the CMV-associated TCR beta chains (in a later analysis) appeared to be HLA-restricted.

PCR used 60 Vbeta primers and 13 Jbeta primers. Clones were sequenced by immunoSEQ multiplex PCR, and TCRdb holds only the in-frame ones, with some missing. The table lists 150,000 to 200,000 clones, 80% to 90% of them singletons. V shed 0 bases and J shed 4 bases, with 8 bases lying between them. The V gene's germline CDR1 is MGHRA and CDR2 YSYEKL. There are 14 residues in the CDR3. About this clone itself: No antigen is known for it.

Material: PBMCs. The chain joins TRBV4-1 to TRBJ2-3, with D uncertain. This clonotype was sampled from a girl aged 2-10 years in good health and CMV-seropositive. For the CDR3, the DNA is TGCGCCAGCAGCCAAGATTTAACGGCAGATACGCAGTATTTT. The encoded protein is CASSQDLTADTQYF.